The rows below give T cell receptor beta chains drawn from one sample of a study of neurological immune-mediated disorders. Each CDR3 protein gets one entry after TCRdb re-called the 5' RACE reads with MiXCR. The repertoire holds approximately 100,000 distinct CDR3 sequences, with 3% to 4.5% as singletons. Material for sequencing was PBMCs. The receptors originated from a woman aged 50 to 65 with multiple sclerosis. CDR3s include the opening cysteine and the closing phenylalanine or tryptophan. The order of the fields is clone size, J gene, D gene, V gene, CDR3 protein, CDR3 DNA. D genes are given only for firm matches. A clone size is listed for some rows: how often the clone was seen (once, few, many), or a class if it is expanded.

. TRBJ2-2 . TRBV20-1 CSASSQGGITGELFF TGCAGTGCTAGCTCTCAAGGGGGTATCACCGGGGAGCTGTTTTTT
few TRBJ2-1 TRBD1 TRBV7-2 CASSPMTGHNEQFF TGTGCCAGCAGCCCCATGACAGGGCACAATGAGCAGTTCTTC
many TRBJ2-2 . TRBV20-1 CSARFQHTFTGELFF TGCAGTGCTAGATTCCAGCATACATTCACCGGGGAGCTGTTTTTT
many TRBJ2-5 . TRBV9 CASSVFSRGGETQYF TGTGCCAGCAGCGTTTTTTCGAGGGGTGGGGAGACCCAGTACTTC
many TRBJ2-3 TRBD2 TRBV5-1 CASSVSGDTDTQYF TGCGCCAGCAGCGTGAGCGGGGATACAGATACGCAGTATTTT
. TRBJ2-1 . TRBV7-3 CASSPDRNNEQFF TGTGCCAGCAGCCCTGACAGAAACAATGAGCAGTTCTTC
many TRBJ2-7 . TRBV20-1 CSASPSDSYEQYF TGCAGTGCTTCCCCTAGCGACTCCTACGAGCAGTACTTC
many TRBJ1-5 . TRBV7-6 CASSLDMGYNQPQHF TGTGCCAGCAGCTTAGATATGGGTTACAATCAGCCCCAGCATTTT
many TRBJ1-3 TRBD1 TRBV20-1 CSATPTGSGNTIYF TGCAGTGCTACCCCGACAGGGTCCGGAAACACCATATATTTT
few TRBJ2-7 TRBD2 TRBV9 CASSVVGASGYEQYF TGTGCCAGCAGCGTAGTCGGGGCTAGCGGCTACGAGCAGTACTTC
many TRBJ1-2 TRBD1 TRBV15 CATSQGDYGYTF TGTGCCACCAGTCAGGGGGACTATGGCTACACCTTC
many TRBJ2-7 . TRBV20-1 CSASRRLPYEQYF TGCAGTGCTAGTCGAAGGCTGCCCTACGAGCAGTACTTC
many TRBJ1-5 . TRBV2 CASEGAGEGGQPQHF TGTGCCAGCGAAGGTGCAGGGGAAGGAGGTCAGCCCCAGCATTTT
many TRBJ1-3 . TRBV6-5 CASGSISGNTIYF TGTGCCAGCGGATCTATCTCTGGAAACACCATATATTTT
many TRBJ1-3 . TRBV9 CASSVEGNTIYF TGTGCCAGCAGCGTAGAAGGAAACACCATATATTTT
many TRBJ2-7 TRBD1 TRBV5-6 CASSSRDRVREQYF TGTGCCAGCAGCTCCCGGGACAGGGTGAGGGAGCAGTACTTC
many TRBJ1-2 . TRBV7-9 CASSSARQGTNYGYTF TGTGCCAGCAGCTCGGCCCGCCAGGGAACTAACTATGGCTACACCTTC
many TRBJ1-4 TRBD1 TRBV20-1 CSAAQGAVEKLFF TGCAGTGCTGCGCAGGGGGCGGTTGAAAAACTGTTTTTT